This T cell receptor beta chain comes out of a study of OX40 agonist ivuxolimab in advanced cancers. Study-level information: Hepatocellular carcinoma, melanoma, renal cell or head and neck cancer occurred in dose-escalation patients. Partial responses occurred in three patients (one hepatocellular carcinoma, two cutaneous melanoma).

This CDR3 has 15 residues. The germline CDR1 and CDR2 sequences are SGHDT and YYEEEE. The germline V and J ends were trimmed by 4 bases and 5 bases, with 15 bases remaining between them. Data came from immunoSEQ multiplex PCR; TCRdb stores just in-frame clones and leaves some out. The sample shows 50,000 to 55,000 clones, around 86% of them seen only once. The chain links TRBV5-6 to TRBJ2-2, with D unresolved. The sample here was CD4+ or CD8+ T cells sorted from blood, taken in a trial of the OX40 agonist ivuxolimab. This clonotype originated in an adult with an advanced solid tumor such as melanoma, head and neck, liver or kidney cancer. The CDR3 DNA reads TGTGCCAGCAGCAAATTTCGGGCGTTTACCGGGGAGCTGTTTTTT. Amino acids: CASSKFRAFTGELFF.